This T cell receptor (beta chain) is from a study of T cell responses to AZD1222 COVID-19 vaccine. Broader study findings: Epitopes outside B.1.351 and B.1.1.7 mutated regions reportedly drew nearly half of spike TCRs. Clonal diversity may have been underestimated in mostly white British donors. Receipt of two AZD1222 doses was followed by a rise in Spike-specific TCR breadth and depth. Across the whole spike, CD4 TCRs peaked at regions 160-218 and 743-854.

Details on this clone: The antigen remains undetermined.

The CDR3 extends over 15 amino acids. V gave up 3 bases and J gave up 1 base; unmatched junction bases: 2. CDR1 and CDR2 from the germline V gene are KGHDR and SFDVKD. Using immunoSEQ multiplex PCR, the repertoire was profiled, and TCRdb retains in-frame clones only, with some absent. The data show 80,000 to 95,000 clones, 90% seen once. The material was peripheral blood, obtained 28 days after the second AZD1222 dose. The receptor was derived from an adult who received the AZD1222 COVID-19 vaccine. J is TRBJ1-5 and V is TRBV24-1; 7 positions match TRBD1. The CDR3 is CATSDSRGSNQPQHF. DNA for the CDR3: TGTGCCACCAGTGATAGCAGGGGGAGCAATCAGCCCCAGCATTTT.